Sequencing of this T cell receptor (beta chain) was carried out in a study of blood T cells in healthy people across ages. Study overall: About one barcoded beta molecule per two T cells was the capture yield of template switching. Findings of the study overall: Per million T cells, TCR beta diversity dropped about linearly as age rose. Diversity was higher, and naive CD4+ cells more numerous, in long-lived donors than in aged donors.

This CDR3 comprises 14 residues. Germline CDR1 MGHRA, CDR2 YSYEKL. The V and J ends lost 0 bases and 0 bases respectively, with 3 bases between them. A sample-barcoded 5' primer and a J-beta primer mix were used in a second PCR of roughly 7 to 11 cycles. TCRdb fed the 5' RACE reads into MiXCR, producing one record per CDR3 protein. The sample holds some 900,000 distinct CDR3 sequences, roughly 43% seen once. Investigators took 8.5 to 10 milliliters of peripheral blood from every donor. This clonotype was observed at least ten times. Its antigen is not known. This TCR came from a young man in good health. The chain carries TRBV4-1 and TRBJ2-4; D not certain. Material: blood. Here the CDR3 reads CASSQDGAKNIQYF. Written as DNA, the CDR3 is TGCGCCAGCAGCCAAGACGGAGCCAAAAACATTCAGTACTTC.